This T cell receptor (beta chain) came from a study of cytomegalovirus exposure and HLA in healthy donors. Study conclusions and caveats: The TCR clusters that emerged in the first cohort tended, a later analysis found, to co-occur in the roughly 120 validation repertoires. The investigators catalogued under 200 TCR beta chains as cytomegalovirus-associated. Researchers reported that a few CMV-associated chains were confirmed in vitro as CMV antigen-specific.

Trimming took 9 bases from V and 5 from J; bases not matched to a gene: 14. From germline, CDR1 is MNHEY and CDR2 SMNVEV (reference sequence). The CDR3 runs 15 residues. A remark on this clone: Its specificity is unknown.

TCRdb keeps only in-frame clones here, not all; method: immunoSEQ multiplex PCR. The table has 130,000 or so clones, 89% seen once. The TCR sequence derives from a young woman in good health and CMV-seropositive. What was sequenced was PBMCs. The chain joins TRBV27 to TRBJ1-2, with TRBD1 identical over 8 bases. The CDR3: CASTVSSGTGYGYTF. The CDR3 nucleotides read TGTGCCAGTACCGTATCCTCCGGGACAGGTTATGGCTACACCTTC.